In this sample, the clone carrying this T cell receptor (beta chain) turned up a few times. The sample belongs to a study of T cells in Graves' hyperthyroidism and ophthalmopathy. RNA transcripts provided the source from which TCR beta CDR3 regions were amplified. An initial round of RT-PCR targeting the TCR CDR3 relied on the HTBI primer set. MiXCR, applied by TCRdb to the multiplex PCR reads, yields one record per CDR3 protein. The repertoire consists of over 250,000 distinct CDR3 sequences, with roughly 13% occurring once and the leading ten covering approximately 35%. CDR3 length: 15 amino acids. V was pared by 4 bases and J by 4 bases, with 17 bases between. Germline CDR1 is SGHNT and CDR2 is YYREEE (reference sequence). Ophthalmopathy patients all had a Clinical Activity Score of at least 3, a NOSPECS grade of at least 4 and disease under 3 months old.

The TCR was taken from a woman between 40 and 55 years old with Graves' ophthalmopathy. The gene calls are TRBV5-4 and TRBJ1-2, with D hard to call. Sequencing was performed on blood. CDR3 residues: CASSPQDQEVYGYTF. DNA of the CDR3: TGTGCCAGCAGCCCCCAAGACCAGGAGGTCTATGGCTACACCTTC.